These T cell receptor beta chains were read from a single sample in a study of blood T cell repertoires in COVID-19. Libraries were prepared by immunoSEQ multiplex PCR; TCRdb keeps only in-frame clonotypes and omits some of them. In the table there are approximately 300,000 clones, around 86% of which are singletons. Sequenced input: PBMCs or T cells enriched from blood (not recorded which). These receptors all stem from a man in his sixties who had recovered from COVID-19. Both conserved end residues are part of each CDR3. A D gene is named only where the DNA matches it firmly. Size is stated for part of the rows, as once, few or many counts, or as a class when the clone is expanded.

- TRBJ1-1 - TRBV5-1 CASSFTPTDLYTEAFF TGCGCCAGCAGCTTTACTCCGACAGACCTGTACACTGAAGCTTTCTTT
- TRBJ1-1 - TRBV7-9 CASSLALNTEAFF TGTGCCAGCAGCTTGGCACTGAACACTGAAGCTTTCTTT
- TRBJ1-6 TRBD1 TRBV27 CASRRGRDSPLHF TGTGCCAGCAGAAGGGGGCGGGATTCACCCCTCCACTTT
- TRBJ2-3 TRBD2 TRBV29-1 CSEGLAGDKDTQYF TGCAGCGAGGGACTAGCGGGAGATAAAGATACGCAGTATTTT
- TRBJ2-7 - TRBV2 CASSEGPGLDTYEQYF TGTGCCAGCAGTGAAGGGCCCGGATTAGACACCTACGAGCAGTACTTC
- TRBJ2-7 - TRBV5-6 CASSLRSAPGKQYF TGTGCCAGCAGCTTGAGGAGCGCCCCCGGGAAGCAGTACTTC
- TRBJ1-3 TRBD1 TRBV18 CASSPVGTGSGNTIYF TGTGCCAGCTCACCAGTTGGGACAGGCTCTGGAAACACCATATATTTT
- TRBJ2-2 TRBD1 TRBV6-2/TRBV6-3 CASSYDRGLLNTGELFF TGTGCCAGCAGTTACGACAGGGGGTTACTGAACACCGGGGAGCTGTTTTTT
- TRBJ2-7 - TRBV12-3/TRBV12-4 CASSLTGEQYF TGTGCCAGCAGTTTAACAGGAGAGCAGTACTTC
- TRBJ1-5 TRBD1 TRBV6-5 CASSPDRGQPQHF TGTGCCAGCAGCCCGGACAGGGGTCAGCCCCAGCATTTT
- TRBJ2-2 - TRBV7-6 CASRRGQNTGELFF TGTGCCAGCAGACGGGGACAGAACACCGGGGAGCTGTTTTTT
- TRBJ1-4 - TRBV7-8 CASSLGGSNRESNEKLFF TGTGCCAGCAGCTTAGGCGGATCAAACAGGGAGTCTAATGAAAAACTGTTTTTT
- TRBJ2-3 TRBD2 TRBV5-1 CASSWGLAGATDTQYF TGCGCCAGCAGCTGGGGACTAGCGGGAGCTACAGATACGCAGTATTTT
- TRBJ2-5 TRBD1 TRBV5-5 CASSPGTGGFLETQYF TGTGCCAGCAGCCCCGGGACAGGGGGTTTTCTCGAGACCCAGTACTTC
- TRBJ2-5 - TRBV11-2 CASSLAREETQYF TGTGCCAGCAGCTTAGCCAGGGAAGAGACCCAGTACTTC
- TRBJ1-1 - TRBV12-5 CASGLQLNTEAFF TGTGCTAGTGGTCTTCAGTTGAACACTGAAGCTTTCTTT
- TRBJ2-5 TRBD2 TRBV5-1 CASGTGTTQETQYF TGCGCCAGCGGGACGGGGACTACTCAAGAGACCCAGTACTTC
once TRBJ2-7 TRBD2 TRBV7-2 CASSLDGTSDSYEQYF TGTGCCAGCAGCTTGGACGGGACTAGCGACTCCTACGAGCAGTACTTC
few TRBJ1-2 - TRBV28 CASNPPRDGNGYTF TGTGCCAGCAACCCACCCAGGGATGGCAATGGCTACACCTTC
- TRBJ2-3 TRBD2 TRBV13 CASSLGGGVAGSTDTQYF TGTGCCAGCAGCTTAGGTGGGGGCGTAGCGGGGAGCACAGATACGCAGTATTTT
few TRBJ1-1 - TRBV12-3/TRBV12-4 CASSTGYHTEAFF TGTGCCAGCAGCACAGGGTACCACACTGAAGCTTTCTTT